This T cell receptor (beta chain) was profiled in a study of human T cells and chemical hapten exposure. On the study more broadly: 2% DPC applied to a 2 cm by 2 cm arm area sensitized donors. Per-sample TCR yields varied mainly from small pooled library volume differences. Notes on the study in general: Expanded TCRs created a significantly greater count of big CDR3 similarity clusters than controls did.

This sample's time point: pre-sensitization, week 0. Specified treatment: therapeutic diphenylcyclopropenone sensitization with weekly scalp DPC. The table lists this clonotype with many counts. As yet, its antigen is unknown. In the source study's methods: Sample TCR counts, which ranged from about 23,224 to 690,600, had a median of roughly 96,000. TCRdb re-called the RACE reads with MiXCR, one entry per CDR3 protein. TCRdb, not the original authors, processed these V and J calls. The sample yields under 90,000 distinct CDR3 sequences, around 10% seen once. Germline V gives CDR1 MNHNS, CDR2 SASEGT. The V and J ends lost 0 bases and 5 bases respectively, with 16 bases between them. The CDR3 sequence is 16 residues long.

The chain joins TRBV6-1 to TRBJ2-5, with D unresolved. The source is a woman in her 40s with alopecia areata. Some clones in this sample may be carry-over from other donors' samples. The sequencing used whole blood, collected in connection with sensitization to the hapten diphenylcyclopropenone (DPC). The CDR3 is CASSEAGYGLRETQYF. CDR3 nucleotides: TGTGCCAGCAGTGAAGCTGGGTATGGGCTCAGGGAGACCCAGTACTTC.